This T cell receptor (beta chain) was recorded in a study of blood T cells in healthy people across ages. This clonotype was detected only once. Its antigen remains unknown. V was pared by 6 bases and J by 1 base, with 22 bases between. This CDR3 spans 17 amino acids. Germline CDR1 is DFQATT and CDR2 is SNEGSKA (reference sequence). Whole-study findings and limits: Naive T cell percentage strongly correlated with TCR beta diversity.

It was with a sample-barcoded 5' primer and a J-beta primer mix that a second PCR of about 6 to 11 cycles was run. TCRdb re-called the 5' RACE reads through MiXCR, storing one row per CDR3 protein. The sample gives roughly 2 million distinct CDR3 sequences, 40% to 55% of which show up once; over 2% is in the top ten. Sequencing was performed on blood. This clonotype originated in a woman between 40 and 55 years old in good health. The chain employs TRBV20-1 and TRBJ2-1; D is undetermined. CDR3 sequence reads: CSATKGSQLLSYNEQFF. CDR3 nucleotide sequence: TGCAGTGCCACAAAGGGTTCCCAACTTCTTTCCTACAATGAGCAGTTCTTC.